This entry concerns a single TCR beta chain. The target of this receptor is not known. There are no base qualities to consult, and no much larger clone falls within one base. For TCRbeta CDR3 sequencing, genomic DNA from the sorted cells was extracted using the QIAGEN DNeasy Blood and Tissue Kit. High-throughput TCRbeta CDR3 sequencing, which included PCR amplification with bias correction and internal controls, was done commercially through immunoSEQ. As for the authors' bioinformatics: A unique productive TCRbeta sequence was defined by the CDR3 nucleotide sequence when primers matched, and otherwise by the CDR3 amino acid sequence together with the Vbeta and Jbeta genes. Sorting error was corrected by removing sequences shared between sorted populations at a frequency ratio of 2:1 or less, and the remaining shared sequences were assigned to the higher population. A sequence counted as donor-reactive if, in CFSE-low cells, the sequence had a frequency of at least 0.01% and was expanded at least 5-fold compared with unstimulated cells. Repertoire divergence was quantified by Jensen-Shannon divergence calculated from the top 100 TCRbeta sequences ranked by frequency. For samples with multiple sequencing runs, sorting error was corrected in each run separately before the runs were combined. In its TCRdb copy, this immuneACCESS table keeps in-frame sequences only and misses some clones. Where compared with another copy, unresolved V genes explain less than half of these, and the others have no known cause. V, J and clone size reflect that table, while D and trimming were determined from the DNA. In all, the sample holds roughly 66,000 clones, and 80% to 95% of those were seen once. The top ten clonotypes cover about 10% of the sample.

Deletion took 6 bases off V and 7 bases off J, with a span of 13 bases between the germline ends. Reading from cysteine to phenylalanine, the CDR3 counts 12 amino acids. Solely the CDR3 DNA is kept, with 36 bases framed from the first base. The germline V gene sets CDR1 to SQVTM and CDR2 to ANQGSEA. The sample's time point label is to be understood as: blood sample drawn before combined kidney and bone marrow transplant. Thawed PBMCs were FACS-sorted into unstimulated Tregs (CD4+CD25+CD127-), CD4+ non-Tregs (CD4+CD25-), CD4 cells and CD8 cells. The patients were a handful of recipients of combined kidney and bone marrow transplants from the ITN036ST trial, and samples were available only from these trial subjects. Healthy control blood was separated into PBMCs by Ficoll density gradient and cryopreserved, and patient PBMCs were collected both before and after transplant. The record originates from a study of Tregs in tolerant kidney transplant recipients (dated by TCRdb to the late 2010s). Concerning the study at large: The transplants used related donors with nonmyeloablative bone marrow transplantation, and mixed chimerism in the human trials was transient. TCRbeta sequencing was used in the study to identify donor-specific regulatory T cells before combined kidney and bone marrow transplantation, and the identified cells were then tracked after transplant. Overall study outcomes, separate from this receptor: Because the study included only a small number of patients, the results must be confirmed in larger populations and under other immunosuppression protocols. For some patients, the PCR primers changed as time went on, which meant samples from those patients could not be compared with one another at the nucleotide level. In tolerant patients, the expansion of donor-specific Tregs was greater than global Treg expansion, suggesting that the expansion was antigen-driven rather than nonspecific. Biological reproducibility was not directly assessed, although technical replication error appeared to be minimal. Expanding Tregs with activated donor B cells appeared to identify the most biologically relevant and donor-specific TCRbeta repertoire.

This TCR was sampled from a human donor who received a combined kidney and bone marrow transplant. In this chain, TRBV29-1 is recombined with TRBJ2-1; no D gene call is confident. The sequenced sample was CD8+ T cells from blood, obtained before the transplant. Here the CDR3 is given as CSVLGTVNEQFF. The DNA sequence follows: TGCAGCGTCCTAGGAACGGTGAATGAGCAGTTCTTC.